There are a few counts of the clone carrying this T cell receptor beta chain. Antigen unknown. These data come from a study of blood T cells in healthy people across ages. The study, taken as a whole, reports: With donor CMV status unknown, expanded clonotype changes were possibly confounded. The study found more naive CD4+ cells and higher diversity in long-lived than aged donors.

CDR1 and CDR2 (germline): MGHRA, YSYEKL. The CDR3 has 13 residues. V lost 6 bases, J lost 4 bases, and 7 bases lay in between. Through a sample-barcoded 5' primer and a J-beta primer mix, a second PCR was run for roughly 7 to 11 cycles. TCRdb reprocessed the 5' RACE reads with MiXCR, giving one entry per CDR3 protein. The data hold approximately 1.5 million distinct CDR3 sequences, with 30% to 35% observed a single time. The sequenced sample was blood. The chain joins TRBV4-1 to TRBJ2-6; D unclear. The receptor comes from a young woman in good health. The DNA for the CDR3 is TGCGCCAGCAGTCACCCCGGGGCCAACGTCCTGACTTTC. This gives the protein CASSHPGANVLTF.